The rows below give T cell receptor beta chains drawn from one sample of a study of shared clonotypes between healthy human individuals. Profiled with immunoSEQ multiplex PCR; TCRdb holds only in-frame clones, not every one. The table lists some 1 million clones, roughly 75% of them singletons. Material for sequencing was memory CD4+ T cells sorted from blood. The source is a man younger than 30 in good health. Both conserved end residues are part of each CDR3. Fields, in order: V gene, J gene, CDR3 protein.

TRBV6-5	TRBJ1-3	CASSLQEPTSGNTIYF
TRBV28	TRBJ1-6	CASSSWGVGYNSPLHF
TRBV29-1	TRBJ1-1	CSAFWGDTEAFF
TRBV15	TRBJ2-7	CATSRDHDSEQYF
TRBV2	TRBJ1-5	CASTGKGGNQPQHF
TRBV9	TRBJ2-5	CASSVSTRGLAGETQYF
TRBV5-4	TRBJ2-3	CASSWGGLAGGRGDTQYF
TRBV10-1	TRBJ1-3	CASSDRDRNTIYF
TRBV7-6	TRBJ2-5	CASSRDWGQETQYF
TRBV6-6	TRBJ2-3	CASSPKGYSTDTQYF
TRBV5-1	TRBJ1-6	CASSFEAGLYNSPLHF
TRBV4-3	TRBJ2-1	CASSQLAGEGNEQFF
TRBV7-9	TRBJ2-7	CASSSFGPQPYEQYF
TRBV5-1	TRBJ1-1	CASSRVQMNTEAFF
TRBV10-3	TRBJ2-1	CAISESTAGSDEQFF
TRBV30	TRBJ1-5	CAWSLGASNQPQHF
TRBV19	TRBJ2-7	CASSSQRDTYEQYF
TRBV4-1	TRBJ2-7	CASSQDWAGEVIKQYF
TRBV27	TRBJ2-1	CASLEIGTGRDNEQFF
TRBV11-2	TRBJ2-3	CASSPLADTQYF
TRBV28	TRBJ2-2	CASRTGLLTGELFF
TRBV5-8	TRBJ2-2	CASSLEGTGDGELFF
TRBV30	TRBJ1-1	CAWSGWGANTEAFF
TRBV4-1	TRBJ1-2	CASSQEVNARGYTF
TRBV5-6	TRBJ2-7	CASSQLRDRAIYEQYF
TRBV19	TRBJ2-7	CASSAQFGYEQYF
TRBV19	TRBJ1-5	CASSRQGLNQPQHF
TRBV30	TRBJ1-5	CAWSVSSNQPQHF
TRBV7-9	TRBJ2-1	CASSAGLAGNNEQFF
TRBV6-4	TRBJ1-6	CASSGNVNSPLHF
TRBV28	TRBJ1-2	CASFRDRVFGYTF
TRBV7-2	TRBJ2-7	CASSSSFSSYEQYF
TRBV28	TRBJ1-5	CASSPDGNQPQHF
TRBV15	TRBJ1-2	CATSPGGGGYTF
TRBV7-2	TRBJ1-2	CASSPGGIANYGYTF
TRBV19	TRBJ1-1	CASIRGVGTEAFF
TRBV11-2	TRBJ2-7	CASSLDGSGREQYF
TRBV11-1	TRBJ1-2	CASSSFLIAGGYTF
TRBV9	TRBJ2-1	CASSEGLAAYNEQFF
TRBV7-2	TRBJ2-2	CASSLDWSRAGELFF
TRBV10-3	TRBJ1-1	CAISDGTPEAFF
TRBV4-1	TRBJ1-3	CASSQAAQAITGNTIYF
TRBV30	TRBJ2-1	CAWAEFEQFF
TRBV28	TRBJ1-6	CASVGGNNSPLHF
TRBV18	TRBJ2-7	CASSPPDRPYEQYF
TRBV5-1	TRBJ2-3	CASSLGRGRVDTQYF
TRBV5-1	TRBJ2-7	CATQVMPQTATLVGKQYF
TRBV7-2	TRBJ2-3	CASSLYGVYPDTQYF
TRBV30	TRBJ2-3	CAWSLGTVRPADTQYF
TRBV7-9	TRBJ1-1	CASSPRGGGNTEAFF